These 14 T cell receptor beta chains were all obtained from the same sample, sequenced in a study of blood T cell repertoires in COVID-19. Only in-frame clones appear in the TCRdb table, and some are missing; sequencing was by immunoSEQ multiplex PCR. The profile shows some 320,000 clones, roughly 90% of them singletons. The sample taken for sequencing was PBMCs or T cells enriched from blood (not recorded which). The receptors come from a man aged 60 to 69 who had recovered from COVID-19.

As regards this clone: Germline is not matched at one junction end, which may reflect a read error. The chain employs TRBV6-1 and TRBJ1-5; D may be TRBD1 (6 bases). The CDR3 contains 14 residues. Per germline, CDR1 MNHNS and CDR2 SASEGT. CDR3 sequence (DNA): TGTGCCAGCAGCGAAGGGGGGGGCCCCCAGCCCCAGCATTTT. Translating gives CASSEGGGPQPQHF.

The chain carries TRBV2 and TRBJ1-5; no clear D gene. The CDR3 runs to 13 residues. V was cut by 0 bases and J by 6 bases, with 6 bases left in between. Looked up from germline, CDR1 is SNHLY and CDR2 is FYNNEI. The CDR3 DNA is TGTGCCAGCAGTGAAGCACCGGGTCAGCCCCAGCATTTT. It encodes CASSEAPGQPQHF.

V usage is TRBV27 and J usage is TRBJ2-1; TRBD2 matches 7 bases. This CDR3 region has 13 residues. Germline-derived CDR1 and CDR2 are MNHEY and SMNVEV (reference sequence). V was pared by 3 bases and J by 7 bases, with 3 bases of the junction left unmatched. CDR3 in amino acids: CASSFGSGNEQFF. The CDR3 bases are TGTGCCAGCAGTTTCGGTAGCGGGAATGAGCAGTTCTTC.

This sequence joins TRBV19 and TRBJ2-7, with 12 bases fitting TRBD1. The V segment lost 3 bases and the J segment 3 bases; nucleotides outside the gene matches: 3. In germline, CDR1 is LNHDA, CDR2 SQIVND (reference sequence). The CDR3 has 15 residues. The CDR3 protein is CASSMGQGADYEQYF. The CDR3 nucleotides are TGTGCCAGTAGTATGGGACAGGGGGCCGACTACGAGCAGTACTTC.

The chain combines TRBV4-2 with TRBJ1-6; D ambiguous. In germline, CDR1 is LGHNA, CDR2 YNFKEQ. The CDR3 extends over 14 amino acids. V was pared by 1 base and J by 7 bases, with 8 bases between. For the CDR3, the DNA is TGTGCCAGCAGCCAAGGACAACCGAATTCACCCCTCCACTTT. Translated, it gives CASSQGQPNSPLHF.

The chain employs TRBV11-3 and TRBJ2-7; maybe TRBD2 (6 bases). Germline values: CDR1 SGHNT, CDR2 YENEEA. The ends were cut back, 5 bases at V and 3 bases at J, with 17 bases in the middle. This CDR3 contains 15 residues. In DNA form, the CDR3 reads TGTGCCAGCAGCCTAGGCGGGGCCGATAACTACGAGCAGTACTTC. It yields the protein CASSLGGADNYEQYF.

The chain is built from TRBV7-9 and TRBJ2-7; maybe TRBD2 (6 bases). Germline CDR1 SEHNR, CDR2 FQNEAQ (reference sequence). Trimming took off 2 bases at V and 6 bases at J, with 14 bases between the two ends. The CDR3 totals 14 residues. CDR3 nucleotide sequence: TGTGCCAGCAGCTTATCTAGCGCCCAGGGCGAGCAGTACTTC. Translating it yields CASSLSSAQGEQYF.

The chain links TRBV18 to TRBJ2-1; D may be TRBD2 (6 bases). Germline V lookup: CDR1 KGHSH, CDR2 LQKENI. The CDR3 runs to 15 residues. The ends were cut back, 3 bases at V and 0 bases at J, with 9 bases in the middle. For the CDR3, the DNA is TGTGCCAGCTCACCGGTCGGGAGCTCCTACAATGAGCAGTTCTTC. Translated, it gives CASSPVGSSYNEQFF.

CDR3 sequence: CATRGGQGSYNEQFF. The CDR3 DNA reads TGTGCCACCAGAGGGGGACAGGGCTCCTACAATGAGCAGTTCTTC. The chain joins TRBV27 to TRBJ2-1, with 9 bases that match TRBD1. V lost 10 bases and J lost 0; bases outside the gene matches: 7. The CDR3 length is 15 residues. The germline V gene encodes CDR1 MNHEY and CDR2 SMNVEV (reference sequence).

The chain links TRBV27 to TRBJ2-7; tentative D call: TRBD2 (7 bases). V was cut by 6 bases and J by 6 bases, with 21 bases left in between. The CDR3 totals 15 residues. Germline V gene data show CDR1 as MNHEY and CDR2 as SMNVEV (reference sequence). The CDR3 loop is CASSEGEGLPREQYF. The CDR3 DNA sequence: TGTGCCAGCAGCGAGGGGGAGGGGCTGCCTCGCGAGCAGTACTTC.

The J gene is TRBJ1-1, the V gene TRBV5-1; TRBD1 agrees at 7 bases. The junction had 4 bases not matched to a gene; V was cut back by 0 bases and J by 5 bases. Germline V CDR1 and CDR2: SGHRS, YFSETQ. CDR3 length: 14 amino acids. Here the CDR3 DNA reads TGCGCCAGCAGCTTGGTGGCAGGGGGGACTGAAGCTTTCTTT. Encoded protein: CASSLVAGGTEAFF.

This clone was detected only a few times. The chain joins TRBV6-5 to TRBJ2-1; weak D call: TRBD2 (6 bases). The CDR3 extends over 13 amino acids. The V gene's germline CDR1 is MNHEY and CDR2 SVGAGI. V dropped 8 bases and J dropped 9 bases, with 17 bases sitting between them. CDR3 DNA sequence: TGTGCCAGCTGCCGGGACTCCGGGGGTGAGCAGTTCTTC. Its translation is CASCRDSGGEQFF.

The CDR3 reads CASSRLGAGTEAFF. The CDR3 DNA follows: TGTGCCAGCAGCCGATTGGGGGCCGGTACTGAAGCTTTCTTT. This sequence joins TRBV3-1 (or the pseudogene TRBV3-2) and TRBJ1-1; D might be TRBD1 (6 bases). Germline V lookup: CDR1 LGHDT, CDR2 YNNKEL (reference sequence). V dropped 4 bases and J dropped 5 bases, with 14 bases sitting between them. The CDR3 contains 14 residues.

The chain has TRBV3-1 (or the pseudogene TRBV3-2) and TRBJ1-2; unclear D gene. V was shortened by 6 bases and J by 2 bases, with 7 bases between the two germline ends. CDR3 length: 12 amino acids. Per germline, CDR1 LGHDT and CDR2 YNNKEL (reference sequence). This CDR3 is CASSLQNYGYTF. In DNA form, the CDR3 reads TGTGCCAGCAGTCTACAGAACTATGGCTACACCTTC.